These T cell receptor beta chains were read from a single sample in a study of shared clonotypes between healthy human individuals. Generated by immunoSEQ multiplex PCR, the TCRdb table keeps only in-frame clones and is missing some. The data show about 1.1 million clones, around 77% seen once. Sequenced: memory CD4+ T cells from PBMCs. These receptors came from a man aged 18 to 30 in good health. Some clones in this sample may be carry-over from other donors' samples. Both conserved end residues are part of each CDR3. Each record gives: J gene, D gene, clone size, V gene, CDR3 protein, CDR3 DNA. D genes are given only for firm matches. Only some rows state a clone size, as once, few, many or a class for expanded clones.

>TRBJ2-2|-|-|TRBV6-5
CASRGTRFTGELFF
TGTGCCAGCAGAGGGACACGCTTCACCGGGGAGCTGTTTTTT
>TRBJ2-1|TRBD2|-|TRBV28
CASSSAGLAGTYNEQFF
TGTGCCAGCAGTTCCGCAGGACTAGCGGGAACCTACAATGAGCAGTTCTTC
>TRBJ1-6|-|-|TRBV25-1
CASRGRVNSPLHF
TGTGCCAGCCGGGGCAGGGTTAATTCACCCCTCCACTTT
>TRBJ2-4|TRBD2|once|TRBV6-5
CASSSGTSAKNIQYF
TGTGCCAGCAGTTCCGGGACTAGCGCCAAAAACATTCAGTACTTC
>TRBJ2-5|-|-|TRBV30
CAWTVTGTQYF
TGTGCCTGGACAGTGACGGGGACCCAGTACTTC
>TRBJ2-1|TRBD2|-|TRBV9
CASSVEGLAGGVDEQFF
TGTGCCAGCAGCGTAGAGGGACTAGCGGGAGGGGTCGATGAGCAGTTCTTC
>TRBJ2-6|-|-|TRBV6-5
CASSRGFSGANVLTF
TGTGCCAGCAGTCGAGGGTTCTCTGGGGCCAACGTCCTGACTTTC
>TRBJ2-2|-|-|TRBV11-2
CASSPVFNSINTGELFF
TGTGCCAGCAGCCCCGTTTTCAATTCGATTAACACCGGGGAGCTGTTTTTT
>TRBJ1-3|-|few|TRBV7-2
CASSLLGGRNTIYF
TGTGCCAGCAGCTTATTGGGGGGGAGAAACACCATATATTTT
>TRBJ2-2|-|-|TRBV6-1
CASSASVTGELFF
TGTGCCAGCAGTGCTAGCGTAACCGGGGAGCTGTTTTTT
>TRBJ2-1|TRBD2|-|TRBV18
CASSLLAGGPVNEQFF
TGTGCCAGCTCACTTCTAGCGGGAGGGCCGGTGAATGAGCAGTTCTTC
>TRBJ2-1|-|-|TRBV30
CAWSVRDKGQFF
TGTGCCTGGAGTGTACGGGACAAGGGGCAGTTCTTC
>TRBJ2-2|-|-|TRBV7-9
CASSPSRGGNTGELFF
TGTGCCAGCAGCCCATCAAGGGGGGGAAACACCGGGGAGCTGTTTTTT
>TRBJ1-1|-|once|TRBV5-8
CASTLRPRGVDAFF
TGTGCCAGCACGCTGCGACCCAGGGGCGTAGACGCTTTCTTT
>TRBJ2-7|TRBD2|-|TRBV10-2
CATLAGVFSPRGEQYF
TGCGCCACCCTAGCGGGAGTCTTTTCCCCTCGAGGCGAGCAGTACTTC
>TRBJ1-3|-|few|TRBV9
CASSFGTHRNTIYF
TGTGCCAGCAGCTTCGGGACTCATAGAAACACCATATATTTT
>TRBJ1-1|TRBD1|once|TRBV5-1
CASSLERTGDGAFF
TGCGCCAGCAGCTTGGAACGGACAGGGGATGGGGCTTTCTTT
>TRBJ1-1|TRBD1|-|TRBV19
CASRRTGSGTEAFF
TGTGCCAGTAGGCGGACAGGGTCGGGCACTGAAGCTTTCTTT
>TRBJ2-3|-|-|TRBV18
CASYSGTARTQYF
TGTGCCAGCTACTCCGGGACTGCGAGGACGCAGTATTTT
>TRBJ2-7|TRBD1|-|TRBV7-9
CASSLPGQGVKQYF
TGTGCCAGCAGCTTACCGGGACAGGGAGTGAAGCAGTACTTC
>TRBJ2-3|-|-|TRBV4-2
CASSQDRTRGQYF
TGTGCCAGCAGCCAAGATCGGACCCGCGGGCAGTATTTT